The 20 T cell receptor beta chains given below trace back to one sample, sequenced in a study of CD8+CD57+ T cells in acquired aplastic anemia. Profiles of TCR beta VDJ and CDR3 were generated from a genomic DNA template. TCRdb reprocessed the reads with MiXCR, giving one entry per CDR3 protein. In the table there are about 210,000 distinct CDR3 sequences, almost 35% of which are singletons. Sequencing used sorted CD4+, CD8+, or CD8+CD57+ T cells (not recorded which) from PBMCs. These receptors were taken from a human donor in good health, serving as a control.

In this sample, this clonotype turned up a few times. The V call is TRBV12-3 or TRBV12-4, the J call TRBJ1-5; TRBD1 matches 11 bases. The CDR3 extends over 17 amino acids. Unmatched junction bases numbered 11, after V lost 6 bases and J lost 4 bases. CDR3 residues: CASSRRTGGRLNQPQHF. The CDR3 DNA follows: TGTGCCAGCAGCCGAAGGACAGGGGGCCGCCTAAATCAGCCCCAGCATTTT.

A note on this clonotype: One junction end does not reproduce the germline sequence, and a read error may be involved. V and J are TRBV7-3 and TRBJ2-2; D not certain. The germline V gene has CDR1 SGHTA and CDR2 FQGTGA. The CDR3 extends over 14 amino acids. CDR3 protein: CASGLLANTGELFF. DNA of the CDR3: TGTGCCAGCGGCTTATTGGCGAACACCGGGGAGCTGTTTTTT.

This clonotype came up many times. The chain uses TRBV7-9 and TRBJ2-3; possible D gene TRBD2, 6 bases. The germline V gene has CDR1 SEHNR and CDR2 FQNEAQ (reference sequence). CDR3 length equals 14 residues. V gave up 3 bases and J gave up 2 bases, with 9 bases separating them. The CDR3 loop is CASSFGGTTDTQYF. The DNA of the CDR3 is TGTGCCAGCAGCTTTGGCGGGACCACAGATACGCAGTATTTT.

This chain joins TRBV20-1 and TRBJ1-4, with 7 positions matching TRBD1. The CDR3 contains 17 residues. Germline lookup yields CDR1 DFQATT and CDR2 SNEGSKA (reference sequence). V lost 2 bases and J lost 0; bases outside the gene matches: 9. CDR3 sequence (DNA): TGCAGTGCTAGACCCCAGGGGGGATTTTCAACTAATGAAAAACTGTTTTTT. As protein: CSARPQGGFSTNEKLFF.

This clonotype was seen ten or more times. The rearrangement uses TRBV29-1 and TRBJ2-7; a weak D match, TRBD1 (5 bases). Trimming cost V 5 bases and J 0 bases, with 14 bases left between them. The V gene's germline CDR1 is SQVTM and CDR2 ANQGSEA. The CDR3 consists of 14 residues. The CDR3 DNA follows: TGCAGCGTTAGACAGTTCAAGGACTCCTACGAGCAGTACTTC. It is translated as CSVRQFKDSYEQYF.

In this sample, this clonotype turned up many times. This rearrangement joins TRBV24-1 to TRBJ1-5; the D gene is possibly TRBD1 (5 bases). The germline V and J ends were trimmed by 2 bases and 6 bases, with 10 bases remaining between them. The V gene's germline CDR1 is KGHDR and CDR2 SFDVKD. The CDR3 is made up of 14 amino acids. The CDR3 DNA sequence: TGTGCCACCAGTGATTGGACATTAGCTCAGCCCCAGCATTTT. Translated: CATSDWTLAQPQHF.

This chain joins TRBV29-1 and TRBJ1-1, with a weak D call TRBD1 (5 bases). The V end was cut by 4 bases, the J end by 10 bases, with 16 bases between. This CDR3 contains 12 residues. Germline V gives CDR1 SQVTM, CDR2 ANQGSEA. CDR3 loop: CSVVDPGPPAFF. CDR3 DNA sequence: TGCAGCGTTGTTGATCCGGGACCGCCAGCTTTCTTT.

The sample holds a few counts of this clonotype. The chain couples TRBV5-1 to TRBJ2-3; 9 bases fit TRBD1. V trimming: 0 bases; J trimming: 5 bases; junction bases outside the gene matches: 4. Germline CDR1 reads SGHRS; CDR2 reads YFSETQ. This CDR3 has 15 amino acids. The CDR3 nucleotides are TGCGCCAGCAGCTTGGTCGGGACAGGGCGAGATACGCAGTATTTT. This codes for CASSLVGTGRDTQYF.

This clonotype was observed many times. V and J are TRBV19 and TRBJ2-3, with D hard to call. Trimming removed 5 bases at V and 0 bases at J, with 6 bases between. Germline values: CDR1 LNHDA, CDR2 SQIVND (reference sequence). There are 13 residues in the CDR3. Here the CDR3 DNA reads TGTGCCAGTAGTGTGCAAAGCACAGATACGCAGTATTTT. Amino acid sequence: CASSVQSTDTQYF. The variable domain in full, completed from reference TRBV19 and TRBJ2-3, reads DGGITQSPKYLFRKEGQNVTLSCEQNLNHDAMYWYRQDPGQGLRLIYYSQIVNDFQKGDIAEGYSVSREKKESFPLTVTSAQKNPTAFYLCASSVQSTDTQYFGPGTRLTVL.

This clonotype was counted at least ten times. This CDR3 is CASASRQQETQYF. The DNA for the CDR3 is TGCGCCAGCGCTTCCCGACAGCAAGAGACCCAGTACTTC. This rearrangement joins TRBV5-1 to TRBJ2-5, with D perhaps TRBD1 (5 bases). This CDR3 region has 13 residues. Germline CDR1 SGHRS, CDR2 YFSETQ. The ends were cut back, 7 bases at V and 2 bases at J, with 12 bases in the middle. The full variable domain, its missing parts supplied by reference TRBV5-1 and TRBJ2-5, is KAGVTQTPRYLIKTRGQQVTLSCSPISGHRSVSWYQQTPGQGLQFLFEYFSETQRNKGNFPGRFSGRQFSNSRSEMNVSTLELGDSALYLCASASRQQETQYFGPGTRLLVL.

This clonotype has only a few counts. This may arise from a read error, as a much more abundant clone is one base away. This chain uses TRBV2 with TRBJ1-5; possible D gene TRBD1, 6 bases. The J call may be wrong; the DNA end is better matched by TRBJ2-3. This CDR3 has 15 amino acids. Germline V lookup: CDR1 SNHLY, CDR2 FYNNEI. CDR3 bases: TGTGCCAGCAGGGGACACGGGCCACTCAATCAGCCCCAGTATTTT. Its protein is CASRGHGPLNQPQYF.

The V call is TRBV5-1, the J call TRBJ2-2; no reliable D call. CDR1 SGHRS and CDR2 YFSETQ come from the germline V gene. The CDR3 has 14 residues. V was cut by 0 bases and J by 1 base, with 4 bases left in between. CDR3 sequence (DNA): TGCGCCAGCAGCTTGGTCGGGAACACCGGGGAGCTGTTTTTT. Protein: CASSLVGNTGELFF.

This sequence joins TRBV19 and TRBJ2-6, with D unclear. V was clipped by 11 bases and J by 2 bases, with 10 bases between them. The length of the CDR3 is 13 residues. Germline assignment: CDR1 LNHDA and CDR2 SQIVND (reference sequence). CDR3 loop: CAGYSPGANVLTF. CDR3 DNA: TGTGCCGGCTACAGTCCTGGGGCCAACGTCCTGACTTTC.

The chain's CDR3 is CASISRGQSYNEQFF. The CDR3 DNA is TGTGCCAGCATCTCGAGGGGGCAATCCTACAATGAGCAGTTCTTC. The chain is built from TRBV27 and TRBJ2-1; 7 bases map to TRBD1. The germline gives CDR1 MNHEY, CDR2 SMNVEV (reference sequence). This CDR3 has 15 amino acids. The J segment lost 1 base and the V segment lost 7 bases, leaving 7 bases of the junction unmatched.

This clonotype was seen repeatedly, ten times or more. V gene TRBV12-3 or TRBV12-4 combines with J gene TRBJ2-7, with TRBD1 matching 8 bases. The CDR3 is 14 amino acids. V shed 6 bases and J 3 bases; nucleotides not matched to a gene: 7. The CDR3 DNA sequence: TGTGCCAGCAGGGAAGGGACAGGTAGCTACGAGCAGTACTTC. It is translated as CASREGTGSYEQYF.

This clonotype was seen repeatedly, ten times or more. The chain uses TRBV10-3 and TRBJ1-2; tentatively, D is TRBD1 (5 bases). Germline V gene lookup returns CDR1 ENHRY and CDR2 SYGVKD. The length of the CDR3 is 15 residues. Trimming left V 5 bases short and J 3 bases short, with 16 bases between. The CDR3 loop is CAISRDSLGDYGYTF. The CDR3 DNA follows: TGTGCCATCAGTCGAGACAGCCTTGGGGACTATGGCTACACCTTC.

Only a few counts were recorded for this clonotype. One base away lies a much larger clone, so this may be a sequencing read error. The V gene is TRBV6-1, the J gene TRBJ2-7, with TRBD1 matching 11 bases. Trimming took 6 bases from V and 3 from J; bases not matched to a gene: 7. CDR1 is MNHNS, CDR2 SASEGT, per germline. CDR3 size: 15 residues. CDR3 DNA sequence: TGTGCCAGCAGCCGAACCGGGACAGGGGGCTACGAGCAGTACTTC. Translation: CASSRTGTGGYEQYF.

This clonotype was observed a handful of times. The rearrangement uses TRBV5-5 and TRBJ1-2, with no clear D. Trimming left V 1 base short and J 0 bases short, with 13 bases between. Germline V gives CDR1 SGHKS, CDR2 YYEKEE (reference sequence). The CDR3 consists of 16 residues. In DNA form, the CDR3 reads TGTGCCAGCAGCTTGAGGTCGAGAAGAGCTAACTATGGCTACACCTTC. This sequence encodes CASSLRSRRANYGYTF.

This clonotype was observed a few times. This chain connects TRBV5-5 to TRBJ1-3; 7 bases are shared with TRBD1. The CDR3 covers 15 residues. The V gene's germline CDR1 is SGHKS and CDR2 YYEKEE (reference sequence). V was clipped by 4 bases and J by 2 bases; unmatched bases: 6. The CDR3 DNA follows: TGTGCCAGCAGCGAAACACAGGGGACTGGAAACACCATATATTTT. Translation: CASSETQGTGNTIYF.

This clonotype has only a few counts. V is TRBV5-1 and J is TRBJ1-1; D might be TRBD1 (5 bases). Germline V gives CDR1 SGHRS, CDR2 YFSETQ. Trimming pared 0 bases from V and 7 bases from J, leaving 10 bases between. This CDR3 has 13 residues. CDR3 in amino acids: CASSLEGRVEAFF. The CDR3 DNA sequence: TGCGCCAGCAGCTTGGAAGGCAGGGTTGAAGCTTTCTTT.